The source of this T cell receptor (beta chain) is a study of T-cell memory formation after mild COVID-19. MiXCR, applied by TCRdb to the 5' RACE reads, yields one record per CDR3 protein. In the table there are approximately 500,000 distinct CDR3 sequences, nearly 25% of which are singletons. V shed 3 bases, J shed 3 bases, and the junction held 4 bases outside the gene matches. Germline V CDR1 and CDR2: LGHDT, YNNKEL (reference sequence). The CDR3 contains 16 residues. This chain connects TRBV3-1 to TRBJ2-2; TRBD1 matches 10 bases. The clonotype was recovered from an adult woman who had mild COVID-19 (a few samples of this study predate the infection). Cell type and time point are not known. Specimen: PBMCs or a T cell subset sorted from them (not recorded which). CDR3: CASSHWTGGDTGELFF. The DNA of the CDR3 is TGTGCCAGCAGCCACTGGACAGGGGGAGACACCGGGGAGCTGTTTTTT.